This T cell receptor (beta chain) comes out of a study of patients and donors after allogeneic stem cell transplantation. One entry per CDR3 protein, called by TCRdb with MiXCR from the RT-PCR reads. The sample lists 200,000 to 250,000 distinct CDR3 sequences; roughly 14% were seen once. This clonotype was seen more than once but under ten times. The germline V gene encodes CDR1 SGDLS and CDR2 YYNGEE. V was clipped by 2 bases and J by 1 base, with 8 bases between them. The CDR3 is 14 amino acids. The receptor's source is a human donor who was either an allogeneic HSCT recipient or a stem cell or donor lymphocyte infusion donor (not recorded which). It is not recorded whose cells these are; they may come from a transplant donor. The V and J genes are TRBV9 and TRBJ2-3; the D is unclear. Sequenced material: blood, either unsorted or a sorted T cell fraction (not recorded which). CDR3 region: CASSVSGRTDTQYF. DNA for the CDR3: TGTGCCAGCAGCGTTTCAGGACGCACAGATACGCAGTATTTT.